This TCR beta chain is from a study of beta chain features in type 1 diabetes. Turning to the study itself: In all, 85 million to 130 million sorted cells from all samples were analyzed. Whole-study findings and limits: In every one of the four CD4+ subsets, TCRB CDR3s were moderately but significantly shorter in Type 1 diabetes patients. Since sequencing was performed on cDNA, cells with high TCR expression could be over-represented.

The CDR3 has 13 residues. CDR1 is SGDLS and CDR2 is YYNGEE in the germline V gene. V lost 4 bases and J 5 bases, leaving 12 bases between the germline ends. CD45RO/CCR7/CD25/CD127/CD95/CD27 separated CD4+ naive, central memory, regulatory and stem cell-like memory cells by sorting. Of the isolated RNA, all was reverse transcribed, and so the sequenced material was expressed TCRB transcripts. Profiling relied on immunoSEQ multiplex PCR, and the TCRdb table lists in-frame clones only, not all of them. The sample carries 200,000 to 250,000 clones, roughly an eighth recorded once. As regards this clone: No antigen is known for it.

The chain combines TRBV9 with TRBJ2-5; D ambiguous. The receptor was isolated from a woman aged 35 to 49 in good health. Sample: naive CD4+ T cells from blood. CDR3 loop: CASSPTLQETQYF. The CDR3 nucleotides are TGTGCCAGCAGCCCCACCCTCCAGGAGACCCAGTACTTC. Complete variable domain (other parts from reference TRBV9 and TRBJ2-5): DSGVTQTPKHLITATGQRVTLRCSPRSGDLSVYWYQQSLDQGLQFLIQYYNGEERAKGNILERFSAQQFPDLHSELNLSSLELGDSALYFCASSPTLQETQYFGPGTRLLVL.